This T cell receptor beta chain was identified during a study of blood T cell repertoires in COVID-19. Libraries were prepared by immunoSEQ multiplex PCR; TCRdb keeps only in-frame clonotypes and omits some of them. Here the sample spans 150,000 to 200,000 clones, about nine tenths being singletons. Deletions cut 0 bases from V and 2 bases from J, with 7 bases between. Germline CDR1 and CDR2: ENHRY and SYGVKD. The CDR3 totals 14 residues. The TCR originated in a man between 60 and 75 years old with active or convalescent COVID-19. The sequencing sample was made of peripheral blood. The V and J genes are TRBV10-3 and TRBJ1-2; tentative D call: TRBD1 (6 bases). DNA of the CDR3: TGTGCCATCAGTGAGTCGACAGGAAACTATGGCTACACCTTC. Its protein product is CAISESTGNYGYTF.